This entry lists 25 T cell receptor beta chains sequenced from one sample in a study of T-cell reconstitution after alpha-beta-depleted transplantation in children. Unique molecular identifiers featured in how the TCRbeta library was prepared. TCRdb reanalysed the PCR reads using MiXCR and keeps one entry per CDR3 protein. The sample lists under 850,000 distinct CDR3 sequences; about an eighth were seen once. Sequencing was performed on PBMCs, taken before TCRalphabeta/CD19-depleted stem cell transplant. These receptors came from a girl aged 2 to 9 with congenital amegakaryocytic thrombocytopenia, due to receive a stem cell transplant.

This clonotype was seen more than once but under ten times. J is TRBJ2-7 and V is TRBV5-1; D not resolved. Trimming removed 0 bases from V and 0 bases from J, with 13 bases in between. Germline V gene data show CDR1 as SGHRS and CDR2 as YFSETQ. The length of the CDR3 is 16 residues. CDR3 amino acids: CASSLEVGKDSYEQYF. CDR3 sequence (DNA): TGCGCCAGCAGCTTGGAGGTGGGTAAAGACTCCTACGAGCAGTACTTC. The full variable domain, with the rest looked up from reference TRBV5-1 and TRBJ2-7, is KAGVTQTPRYLIKTRGQQVTLSCSPISGHRSVSWYQQTPGQGLQFLFEYFSETQRNKGNFPGRFSGRQFSNSRSEMNVSTLELGDSALYLCASSLEVGKDSYEQYFGPGTRLTVT.

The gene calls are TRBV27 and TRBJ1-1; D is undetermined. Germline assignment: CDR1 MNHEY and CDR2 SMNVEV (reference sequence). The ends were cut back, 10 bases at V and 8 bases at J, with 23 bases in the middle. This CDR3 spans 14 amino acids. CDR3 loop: CATLPLERGQEAFF. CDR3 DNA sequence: TGTGCCACCTTACCCCTTGAACGCGGTCAGGAAGCTTTCTTT.

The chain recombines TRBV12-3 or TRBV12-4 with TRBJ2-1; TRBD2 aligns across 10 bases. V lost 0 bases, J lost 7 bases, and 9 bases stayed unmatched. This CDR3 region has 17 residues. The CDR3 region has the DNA TGTGCCAGCAGTTTAGCTTTCCTAGCGGGAGAGTTGAATGAGCAGTTCTTC. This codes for CASSLAFLAGELNEQFF.

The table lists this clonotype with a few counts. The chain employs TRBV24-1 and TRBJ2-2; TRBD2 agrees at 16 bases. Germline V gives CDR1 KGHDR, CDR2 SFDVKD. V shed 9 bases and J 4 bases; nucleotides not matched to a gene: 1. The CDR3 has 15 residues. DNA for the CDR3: TGTGCCACCGGGACTAGCGGGAGGGCCACCGGGGAGCTGTTTTTT. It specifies CATGTSGRATGELFF.

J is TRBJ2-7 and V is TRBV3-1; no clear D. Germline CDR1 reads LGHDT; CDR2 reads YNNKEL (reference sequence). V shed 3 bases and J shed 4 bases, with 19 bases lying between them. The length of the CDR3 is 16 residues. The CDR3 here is CASSHVGIEPFYEQYF. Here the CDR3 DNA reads TGTGCCAGCAGCCACGTAGGGATAGAGCCGTTTTACGAGCAGTACTTC.

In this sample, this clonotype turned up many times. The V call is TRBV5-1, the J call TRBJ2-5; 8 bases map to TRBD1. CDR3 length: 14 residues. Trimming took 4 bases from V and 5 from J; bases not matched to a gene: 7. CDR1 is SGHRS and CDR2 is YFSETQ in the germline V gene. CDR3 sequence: CASSPDRAVETQYF. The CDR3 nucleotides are TGCGCCAGCAGCCCGGACAGGGCGGTGGAGACCCAGTACTTC.

The CDR3 DNA is TGCAGTGCTAGAGATGAGAGGAGGCGAAGACTAGCGGGTGTCGAGCAGTACTTC. Translation: CSARDERRRRLAGVEQYF. The rearrangement joins TRBV20-1 to TRBJ2-7, with 10 nucleotides matching TRBD2. The V segment lost 0 bases and the J segment 6 bases; nucleotides outside the gene matches: 17. The CDR3 runs to 18 residues. Germline CDR1 reads DFQATT; CDR2 reads SNEGSKA (reference sequence).

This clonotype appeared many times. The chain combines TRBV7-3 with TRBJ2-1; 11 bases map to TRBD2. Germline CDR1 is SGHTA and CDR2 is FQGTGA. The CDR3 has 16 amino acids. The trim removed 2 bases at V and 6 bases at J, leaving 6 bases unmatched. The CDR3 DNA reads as TGTGCCAGCAGCTTACATAGCGGGAGGGTGGGCAATGAGCAGTTCTTC. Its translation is CASSLHSGRVGNEQFF.

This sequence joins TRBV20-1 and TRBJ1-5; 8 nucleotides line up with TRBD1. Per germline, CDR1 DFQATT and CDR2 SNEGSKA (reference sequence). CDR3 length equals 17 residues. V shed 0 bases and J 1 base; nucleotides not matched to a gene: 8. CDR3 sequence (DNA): TGCAGTGCTAGAGATCATCAGGGGGCTCTAAGCAATCAGCCCCAGCATTTT. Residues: CSARDHQGALSNQPQHF.

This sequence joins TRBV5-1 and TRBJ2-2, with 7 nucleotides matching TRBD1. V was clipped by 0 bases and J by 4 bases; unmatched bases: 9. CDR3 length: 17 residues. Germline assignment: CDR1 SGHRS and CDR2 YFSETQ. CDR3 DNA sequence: TGCGCCAGCAGCTTGGCTCGACAGGGATCGGTCACCGGGGAGCTGTTTTTT. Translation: CASSLARQGSVTGELFF.

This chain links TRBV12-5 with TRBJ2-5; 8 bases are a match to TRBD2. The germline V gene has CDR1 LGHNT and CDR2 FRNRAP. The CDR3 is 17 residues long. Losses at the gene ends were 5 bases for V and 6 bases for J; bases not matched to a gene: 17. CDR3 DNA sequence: TGTGCTAGTGGTGACGGGACTAGTAGGTCCTTTCAGCAGACCCAGTACTTC. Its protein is CASGDGTSRSFQQTQYF.

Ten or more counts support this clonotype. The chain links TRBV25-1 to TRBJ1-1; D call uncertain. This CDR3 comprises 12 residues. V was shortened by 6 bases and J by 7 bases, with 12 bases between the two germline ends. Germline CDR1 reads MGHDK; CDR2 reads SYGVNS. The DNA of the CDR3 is TGTGCCAGCAGGTTTGGAATCGATGAAGCTTTCTTT. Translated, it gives CASRFGIDEAFF.

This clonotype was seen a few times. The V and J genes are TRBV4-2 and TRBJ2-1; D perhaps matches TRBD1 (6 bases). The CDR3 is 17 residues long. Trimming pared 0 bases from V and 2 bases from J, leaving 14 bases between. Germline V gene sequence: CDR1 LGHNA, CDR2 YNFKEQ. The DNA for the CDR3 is TGTGCCAGCAGCCAAGACAGGGGTAGTCCAACCTACAATGAGCAGTTCTTC. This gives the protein CASSQDRGSPTYNEQFF.

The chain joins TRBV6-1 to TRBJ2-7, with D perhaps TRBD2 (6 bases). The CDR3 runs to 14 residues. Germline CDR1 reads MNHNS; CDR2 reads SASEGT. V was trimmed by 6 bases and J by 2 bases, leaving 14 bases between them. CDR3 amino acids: CASSSGTWTYEQYF. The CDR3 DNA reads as TGTGCCAGCAGCTCCGGGACTTGGACCTACGAGCAGTACTTC.

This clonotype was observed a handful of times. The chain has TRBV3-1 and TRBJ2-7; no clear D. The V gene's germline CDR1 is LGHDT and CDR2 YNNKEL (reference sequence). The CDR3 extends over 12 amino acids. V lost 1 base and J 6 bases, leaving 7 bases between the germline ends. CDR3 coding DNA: TGTGCCAGCAGCCAAGTTGAAGGCGAGCAGTACTTC. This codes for CASSQVEGEQYF.

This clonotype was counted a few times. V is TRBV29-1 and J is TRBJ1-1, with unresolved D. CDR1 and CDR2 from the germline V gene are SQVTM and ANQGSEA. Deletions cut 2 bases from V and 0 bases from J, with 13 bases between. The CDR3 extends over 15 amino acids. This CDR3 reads CSVERPKTLNTEAFF. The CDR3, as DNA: TGCAGCGTTGAACGCCCTAAAACCCTGAACACTGAAGCTTTCTTT. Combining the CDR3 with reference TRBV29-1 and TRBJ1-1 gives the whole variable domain SAVISQKPSRDICQRGTSLTIQCQVDSQVTMMFWYRQQPGQSLTLIATANQGSEATYESGFVIDKFPISRPNLTFSTLTVSNMSPEDSSIYLCSVERPKTLNTEAFFGQGTRLTVV.

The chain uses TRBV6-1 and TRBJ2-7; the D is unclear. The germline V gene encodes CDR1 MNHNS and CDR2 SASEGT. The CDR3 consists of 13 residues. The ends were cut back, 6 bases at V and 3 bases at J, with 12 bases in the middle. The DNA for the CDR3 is TGTGCCAGCAGCGCACTGGCCGACTACGAGCAGTACTTC. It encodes CASSALADYEQYF.

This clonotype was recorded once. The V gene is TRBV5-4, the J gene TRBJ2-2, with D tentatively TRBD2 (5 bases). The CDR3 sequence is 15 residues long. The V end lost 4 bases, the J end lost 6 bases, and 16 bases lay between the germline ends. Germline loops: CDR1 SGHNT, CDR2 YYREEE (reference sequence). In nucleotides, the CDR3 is TGTGCCAGCAGCCGGACTGCTTCCTGGTCCGGGGAGCTGTTTTTT. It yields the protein CASSRTASWSGELFF.

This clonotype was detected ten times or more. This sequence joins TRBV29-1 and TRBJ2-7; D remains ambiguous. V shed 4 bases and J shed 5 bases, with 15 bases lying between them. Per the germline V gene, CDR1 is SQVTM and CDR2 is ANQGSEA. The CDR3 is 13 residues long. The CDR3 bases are TGCAGCGTTGTCCGGACGCAATCTCACGAGCAGTACTTC. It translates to CSVVRTQSHEQYF.

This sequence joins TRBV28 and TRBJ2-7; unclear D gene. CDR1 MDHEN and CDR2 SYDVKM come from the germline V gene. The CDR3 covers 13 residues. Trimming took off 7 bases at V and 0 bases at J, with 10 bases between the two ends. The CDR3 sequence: CASKTDISYEQYF. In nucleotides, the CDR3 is TGTGCCAGCAAAACAGATATCTCCTACGAGCAGTACTTC.

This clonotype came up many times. The DNA for the CDR3 is TGTGCCAGCATCCTACGACCTGACAGGGGGCGGCTACTTAACCAAGAGACCCAGTACTTC. This codes for CASILRPDRGRLLNQETQYF. The chain joins TRBV7-8 to TRBJ2-5; 10 nucleotides agree with TRBD1. CDR1 and CDR2 from the germline V gene are SGHVS and FQNEAQ. The V gene end was trimmed by 7 bases and the J gene end by 0 bases; junction bases not matched to a gene: 20. The length of the CDR3 is 20 residues.

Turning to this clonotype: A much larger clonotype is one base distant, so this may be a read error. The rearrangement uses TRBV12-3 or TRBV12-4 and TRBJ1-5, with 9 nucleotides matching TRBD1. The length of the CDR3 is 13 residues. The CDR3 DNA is TGTGCCAGCGGTGACAGGGGGAATCAGCCCCATCATTTT. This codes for CASGDRGNQPHHF.

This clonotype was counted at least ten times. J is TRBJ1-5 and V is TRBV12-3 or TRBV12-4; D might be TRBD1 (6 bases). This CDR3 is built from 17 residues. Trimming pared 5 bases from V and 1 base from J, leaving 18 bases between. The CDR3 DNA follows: TGTGCCAGCAGTGCACCCACACAGGGTTGGAGCAATCAGCCCCAGCATTTT. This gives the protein CASSAPTQGWSNQPQHF.

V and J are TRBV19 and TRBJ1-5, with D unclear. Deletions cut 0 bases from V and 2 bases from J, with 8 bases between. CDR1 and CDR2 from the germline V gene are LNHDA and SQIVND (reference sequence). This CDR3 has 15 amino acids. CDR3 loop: CASSIEGWGNQPQHF. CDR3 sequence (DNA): TGTGCCAGTAGTATAGAGGGCTGGGGCAATCAGCCCCAGCATTTT.

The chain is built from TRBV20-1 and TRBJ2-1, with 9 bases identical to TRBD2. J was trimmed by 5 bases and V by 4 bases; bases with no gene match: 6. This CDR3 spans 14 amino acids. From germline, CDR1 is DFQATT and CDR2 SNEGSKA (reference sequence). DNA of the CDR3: TGCAGTGCTAACCCGGGACTAGCAGACAATGAGCAGTTCTTC. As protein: CSANPGLADNEQFF.